The TCR beta chain described here comes from a study of immune characterization of retroperitoneal liposarcoma. This clonotype is medium-sized. Via MiXCR, TCRdb re-called the PCR reads, giving one row per CDR3 protein. The table records 3,100 or so distinct CDR3 sequences, roughly 39% of them present only once. The CDR3 extends over 16 amino acids. Germline CDR1 reads MNHNY; CDR2 reads SVGAGI (reference sequence). Between the trimmed V and J ends, which lost 2 bases and 13 bases, there was a span of 24 bases. The chain carries TRBV6-6 and TRBJ2-1; D may be TRBD2 (6 bases). Sample: tumor tissue. The clonotype was recovered from a male donor with retroperitoneal liposarcoma. The CDR3 nucleotides read TGTGCCAGCAGTTACGCGGCAGGAGGGGACCAAGAGACCCAGTTCTTC. This translates into CASSYAAGGDQETQFF.